These 30 T cell receptor beta chains originate from one sample sequenced in a study of shared T cell receptors in the human thymus. The table came from immunoSEQ multiplex PCR; TCRdb's copy has only in-frame clones and leaves some out. The sample lists approximately 660,000 clones; more than 75% were seen once. A further study also used this sample, focusing on human thymus T cells.

Sequences were obtained from thymocytes. The source is a boy under three years old with a congenital heart defect.

The V and J genes are TRBV4-3 and TRBJ2-1; TRBD2 is a possible D gene (6 bases). CDR1 LGHNA and CDR2 YSLEER come from the germline V gene. The V end was cut by 0 bases, the J end by 1 base, with 13 bases between. The CDR3 has 17 residues. The CDR3 sequence is CASSQDSVLASYNEQFF. CDR3 sequence (DNA): TGCGCCAGCAGCCAAGATTCGGTCCTAGCGTCCTACAATGAGCAGTTCTTC.

The chain combines TRBV7-6 with TRBJ2-5, with D possibly matching TRBD1 (7 bases). The germline gives CDR1 SGHVS, CDR2 FNYEAQ. The germline V and J ends were trimmed by 5 bases and 5 bases, with 24 bases remaining between them. The CDR3 consists of 17 residues. CDR3 sequence reads: CASSPFEGRGASETQYF. CDR3 nucleotide sequence: TGTGCCAGCAGCCCTTTTGAGGGCAGGGGGGCCTCGGAGACCCAGTACTTC.

The chain has TRBV4-3 and TRBJ1-4; D may be TRBD1 (5 bases). V was cut by 1 base and J by 2 bases, with 11 bases left in between. The CDR3 length is 16 residues. Germline-derived CDR1 and CDR2 are LGHNA and YSLEER. Here the CDR3 DNA reads TGCGCCAGCAGCCAAGTAGGGGTTGGGACTAATGAAAAACTGTTTTTT. It translates to CASSQVGVGTNEKLFF.

The gene calls are TRBV30 and TRBJ2-6; D gene unclear. The CDR3 is 12 residues long. Germline-derived CDR1 and CDR2 are GTSNPN and SVGIG (reference sequence). V shed 5 bases and J shed 4 bases, with 6 bases lying between them. CDR3 sequence: CAWSRGANVLTF. The CDR3 nucleotides are TGTGCCTGGTCGCGAGGGGCCAACGTCCTGACTTTC.

This chain links TRBV4-1 with TRBJ2-7, with 11 bases aligning to TRBD2. There are 14 residues in the CDR3. V lost 4 bases, J lost 2 bases, and 1 base stayed unmatched. Germline CDR1 MGHRA, CDR2 YSYEKL. In nucleotides, the CDR3 is TGCGCCAGCAGCCTACTAGCGGGAGCCTACGAGCAGTACTTC. Translation: CASSLLAGAYEQYF.

The genes are TRBV5-1 and TRBJ2-2; 10 bases align to TRBD1. Germline lookup yields CDR1 SGHRS and CDR2 YFSETQ. The V gene end was trimmed by 4 bases and the J gene end by 7 bases; junction bases not matched to a gene: 7. The CDR3 is 15 amino acids. CDR3 in DNA: TGCGCCAGCAGCCCAGGGACAGGGGTAGGCGGGGAGCTGTTTTTT. This gives the protein CASSPGTGVGGELFF.

V and J are TRBV5-1 and TRBJ1-4; D is unclear. The germline V and J ends were trimmed by 4 bases and 7 bases, with 17 bases remaining between them. Germline-derived CDR1 and CDR2 are SGHRS and YFSETQ. The CDR3 loop spans 15 amino acids. The CDR3: CASSEEGRLFEKLFF. The CDR3 nucleotides read TGCGCCAGCAGCGAGGAGGGTCGGTTATTTGAAAAACTGTTTTTT.

This chain joins TRBV5-6 and TRBJ2-7; the D gene is possibly TRBD2 (7 bases). The germline CDR1 and CDR2 sequences are SGHDT and YYEEEE. The CDR3 contains 14 residues. Trimming removed 4 bases at V and 1 base at J, with 12 bases between. The CDR3 DNA sequence: TGTGCCAGCAGCCAACGGGGGGCATCCTACGAGCAGTACTTC. Encoded protein: CASSQRGASYEQYF. Variable domain in full (rest from reference TRBV5-6 and TRBJ2-7): DAGVTQSPTHLIKTRGQQVTLRCSPKSGHDTVSWYQQALGQGPQFIFQYYEEEERQRGNFPDRFSGHQFPNYSSELNVNALLLGDSALYLCASSQRGASYEQYFGPGTRLTVT.

This clone has only one observation. This chain connects TRBV6-4 to TRBJ2-3, with TRBD2 matching 7 bases. Germline CDR1 reads MRHNA; CDR2 reads SNTAGT. V lost 3 bases to trimming and J lost 5 bases; unmatched junction nucleotides: 11. The CDR3 runs 16 residues. For the CDR3, the DNA is TGTGCCAGCAGTGAAAGGCGGGAGAAGGGTGAAGATACGCAGTATTTT. Its protein is CASSERREKGEDTQYF.

The chain employs TRBV11-3 and TRBJ2-7; 9 bases are shared with TRBD1. Germline trimming cut 2 bases from V and 2 bases from J; bases unmatched to any gene: 10. The CDR3 is 17 amino acids. Germline V CDR1 and CDR2: SGHNT, YENEEA. Here the CDR3 DNA reads TGTGCCAGCAGCTTAACTCCCCCCGGGACAGGGACCTACGAGCAGTACTTC. Its translation is CASSLTPPGTGTYEQYF.

This chain links TRBV19 with TRBJ2-7; possibly TRBD1 for D (6 bases). V was clipped by 4 bases and J by 5 bases, with 21 bases between them. The CDR3 has 16 amino acids. Per germline, CDR1 LNHDA and CDR2 SQIVND (reference sequence). The CDR3 DNA is TGTGCCAGTAGTACCGACCCAGGGGTACCTTTGAACGAGCAGTACTTC. Translation: CASSTDPGVPLNEQYF.

This clone occurred once. The V and J genes are TRBV12-5 and TRBJ2-1, with D possibly being TRBD2 (5 bases). The CDR3 totals 12 residues. Trimming stripped 4 bases from V and 10 bases from J, with 11 bases between. Germline loops: CDR1 LGHNT, CDR2 FRNRAP. This CDR3 reads CASGSPSGEQFF. The DNA of the CDR3 is TGTGCTAGTGGTTCCCCCTCGGGGGAGCAGTTCTTC. The whole variable domain, filled in from reference TRBV12-5 and TRBJ2-1, reads DARVTQTPRHKVTEMGQEVTMRCQPILGHNTVFWYRQTMMQGLELLAYFRNRAPLDDSGMPKDRFSAEMPDATLATLKIQPSEPRDSAVYFCASGSPSGEQFFGPGTRLTVL.

This sequence joins TRBV12-5 and TRBJ2-7; 15 positions match TRBD2. CDR1 is LGHNT, CDR2 FRNRAP, per germline. The CDR3 contains 16 residues. V gave up 4 bases and J gave up 6 bases; unmatched junction bases: 7. CDR3 residues: CASGYPGLAGGREQYF. CDR3 nucleotides: TGTGCTAGTGGTTACCCGGGACTAGCGGGAGGCCGCGAGCAGTACTTC.

The gene calls are TRBV29-1 and TRBJ2-1; 14 bases are a match to TRBD2. J lost 5 bases, V lost 5 bases, and 5 bases had no gene match. This CDR3 has 15 amino acids. CDR1 SQVTM and CDR2 ANQGSEA come from the germline V gene. The CDR3 protein is CSVTPGLAGDNEQFF. The DNA of the CDR3 is TGCAGCGTTACCCCGGGACTAGCGGGAGACAATGAGCAGTTCTTC.

V is TRBV30 and J is TRBJ2-7; 10 positions agree with TRBD1. CDR1 GTSNPN and CDR2 SVGIG come from the germline V gene (reference sequence). J lost 3 bases, V lost 3 bases, and 5 bases had no gene match. The CDR3 totals 14 residues. DNA of the CDR3: TGTGCCTGGAGGGCGGACAGGGGGGGCTACGAGCAGTACTTC. This encodes CAWRADRGGYEQYF. Full variable domain (remainder filled in from reference TRBV30 and TRBJ2-7): SQTIHQWPATLVQPVGSPLSLECTVEGTSNPNLYWYRQAAGRGLQLLFYSVGIGQISSEVPQNLSASRPQDRQFILSSKKLLLSDSGFYLCAWRADRGGYEQYFGPGTRLTVT.

The rearrangement uses TRBV30 and TRBJ2-1; TRBD2 agrees at 9 bases. The CDR3 has 15 amino acids. The junction had 13 bases not matched to a gene; V was cut back by 4 bases and J by 9 bases. The germline V gene encodes CDR1 GTSNPN and CDR2 SVGIG (reference sequence). CDR3: CAWILTSGREAEQFF. CDR3 nucleotide sequence: TGTGCCTGGATCTTGACTAGCGGAAGGGAAGCTGAGCAGTTCTTC.

The chain links TRBV28 to TRBJ2-7; TRBD2 aligns across 11 bases. The CDR3 spans 15 residues. The V gene's germline CDR1 is MDHEN and CDR2 SYDVKM. The J segment lost 4 bases and the V segment lost 6 bases, leaving 8 bases of the junction unmatched. CDR3 nucleotides: TGTGCCAGCAGGCCCGCTAGCGGGAGGTGTTACGAGCAGTACTTC. Encoded protein: CASRPASGRCYEQYF. The variable domain in full, with the rest retrieved from reference TRBV28 and TRBJ2-7, is DVKVTQSSRYLVKRTGEKVFLECVQDMDHENMFWYRQDPGLGLRLIYFSYDVKMKEKGDIPEGYSVSREKKERFSLILESASTNQTSMYLCASRPASGRCYEQYFGPGTRLTVT.

The chain couples TRBV6-5 to TRBJ2-2; D call uncertain. CDR1 and CDR2 from the germline V gene are MNHEY and SVGAGI. The CDR3 runs to 14 residues. Deletions cut 10 bases from V and 6 bases from J, with 18 bases between. The CDR3 sequence is CATAPLRASGELFF. CDR3 nucleotides: TGTGCCACCGCGCCCCTTAGAGCCTCCGGGGAGCTGTTTTTT.

This rearrangement joins TRBV21-1 to TRBJ1-5; the table's D call, TRBD1, has no DNA check behind it. TRBV21-1 is marked as a pseudogene. The CDR3 contains 16 residues. In nucleotides, the CDR3 is TGTGCCAGCAGCAAGGGGCAGATTTATAGCAATCAGCCCCAGCATTTT. Its protein product is CASSKGQIYSNQPQHF.

About this clone itself: A read error may produce the germline difference seen at one junction end. The rearrangement links TRBV7-8 to TRBJ2-1, with TRBD2 matching over 15 bases. Germline CDR1 is SGHVS and CDR2 is FQNEAQ. CDR3 size: 19 residues. The CDR3, as DNA: TGTGCCAGCAGCCTAGCCGGGACTAGCGGGAGGCAGTCCTACAATGAGCAGTTCTTC. Its protein is CASSLAGTSGRQSYNEQFF. Together with reference TRBV7-8 and TRBJ2-1, the CDR3 gives the full variable domain: GAGVSQSPRYKVAKRGQDVALRCDPISGHVSLFWYQQALGQGPEFLTYFQNEAQLDKSGLPSDRFFAERPEGSVSTLKIQRTQQEDSAVYLCASSLAGTSGRQSYNEQFFGPGTRLTVL.

The rearrangement joins TRBV7-6 to TRBJ2-3; 8 nucleotides align to TRBD2. The CDR3 loop spans 19 amino acids. Germline-derived CDR1 and CDR2 are SGHVS and FNYEAQ. V gave up 1 base and J gave up 3 bases; unmatched junction bases: 15. CDR3: CASSLEFVGTSGLTDTQYF. The CDR3 bases are TGTGCCAGCAGCTTAGAGTTTGTGGGTACTAGCGGACTTACAGATACGCAGTATTTT.

The chain has TRBV7-2 and TRBJ2-5; weak D call: TRBD1 (6 bases). V dropped 6 bases and J dropped 1 base, with 15 bases sitting between them. This CDR3 contains 15 residues. In germline, CDR1 is SGHTA, CDR2 FQGNSA. The CDR3 reads CASSQDSHTQETQYF. CDR3 sequence (DNA): TGTGCCAGCAGTCAGGACAGCCATACCCAAGAGACCCAGTACTTC.

The J gene is TRBJ2-1, the V gene TRBV2; 7 nucleotides align to TRBD2. This CDR3 contains 16 residues. Germline loops: CDR1 SNHLY, CDR2 FYNNEI. With V trimmed by 7 bases and J by 0 bases, 9 bases remained unmatched. This CDR3 is CASTSSAGVSYNEQFF. The CDR3 bases are TGTGCCAGCACCTCCTCTGCGGGAGTCTCCTACAATGAGCAGTTCTTC.

The chain combines TRBV4-1 with TRBJ2-7; maybe TRBD1 (5 bases). The CDR3 is made up of 15 amino acids. CDR1 is MGHRA, CDR2 YSYEKL, per germline. The ends were cut back, 0 bases at V and 2 bases at J, with 11 bases in the middle. This chain's CDR3 is CASSQDRGRAYEQYF. The CDR3 DNA is TGCGCCAGCAGCCAAGATCGTGGCAGGGCCTACGAGCAGTACTTC.

This clone was observed once. The CDR3 region is CASSHCVGGQNEQFF. Here the CDR3 DNA reads TGCGCCAGCAGCCACTGCGTTGGAGGACAGAATGAGCAGTTCTTC. The chain has TRBV4-3 and TRBJ2-1, with D perhaps matching TRBD1 (6 bases). CDR1 and CDR2 (germline): LGHNA, YSLEER. V lost 3 bases to trimming and J lost 7 bases, with 16 bases between them. The CDR3 extends over 15 amino acids.

The CDR3 here is CASSSTSQGREETQYF. For the CDR3, the DNA is TGTGCCAGCAGCTCCACTAGCCAAGGTAGAGAAGAGACCCAGTACTTC. The V call is TRBV5-4, the J call TRBJ2-5; tentative D call: TRBD2 (6 bases). With 3 bases removed from V and 3 bases from J, the gap between germline ends came to 18 bases. The V gene's germline CDR1 is SGHNT and CDR2 YYREEE (reference sequence). The CDR3 has 16 amino acids.

J is TRBJ2-5 and V is TRBV7-2; the D gene is possibly TRBD1 (6 bases). Germline V gives CDR1 SGHTA, CDR2 FQGNSA. The V gene lost 2 bases and the J gene lost 5 bases, with 9 bases spanning the gap. There are 13 residues in the CDR3. CDR3 bases: TGTGCCAGCAGCTTACCGAGGGGGGAGACCCAGTACTTC. The encoded protein is CASSLPRGETQYF.

The chain combines TRBV10-2 with TRBJ2-7, with TRBD2 identical over 7 bases. After removal of 5 bases from V and 5 bases from J, the junction contained 9 bases not matched to a gene. The CDR3 runs 14 residues. Germline V lookup: CDR1 WSHSY, CDR2 SAAADI. CDR3 bases: TGCGCCAGCAGTACGGCGACTAGCTGGGACGAGCAGTACTTC. Translation gives CASSTATSWDEQYF.

The genes are TRBV18 and TRBJ2-5; the match to TRBD2 covers 8 bases. V lost 1 base and J lost 2; bases outside the gene matches: 12. Per the germline V gene, CDR1 is KGHSH and CDR2 is LQKENI. There are 18 residues in the CDR3. CDR3 in amino acids: CASSPQRTSGSQQETQYF. The CDR3 DNA sequence: TGTGCCAGCTCACCACAGAGAACCAGCGGGAGCCAACAAGAGACCCAGTACTTC.

This sequence joins TRBV6-6 and TRBJ2-3; TRBD2 matches 10 bases. CDR1 and CDR2 from the germline V gene are MNHNY and SVGAGI (reference sequence). This CDR3 contains 15 residues. V lost 2 bases and J lost 4; bases outside the gene matches: 3. The CDR3 protein is CASSYGLAGADTQYF. CDR3 DNA sequence: TGTGCCAGCAGTTACGGGCTAGCGGGAGCAGATACGCAGTATTTT.